This TCR beta chain was profiled in a study of post-analysis software for immune sequencing data. Study context: The patients showed relapsing-remitting, secondary progressive and progressive-relapsing multiple sclerosis courses.

Notes on this clonotype: The antigen is unknown.

Overall study findings and caveats: TRBV segments more frequent in patients than in controls numbered several and included TRBV5-6, TRBV5-1 and TRBV20-1. Those with multiple sclerosis, the patient group, showed significantly lower normalized Chao1 diversity than controls. The F measure placed samples prepared in the same batch into strongly shared clusters.

Germline CDR1 and CDR2: MGHRA and YSYEKL. The CDR3 consists of 14 residues. Trimming took off 2 bases at V and 2 bases at J, with 10 bases between the two ends. Incorporated into the TCR beta cDNA libraries were unique molecular identifiers, which served to reduce PCR and sequencing biases. With roughly 0.9 to 10 million T cells as the source, roughly 0.5 million cDNA molecules resulted. TCRdb redid the calling of the PCR reads with MiXCR, one entry per CDR3 protein. The repertoire consists of under 900,000 distinct CDR3 sequences, with 53% occurring once and the leading ten covering roughly 4.4%. This TCR came from a girl aged 10 to 17 with multiple sclerosis. The sequenced material came from blood. The chain has TRBV4-1 and TRBJ2-7; D not certain. The CDR3 coding sequence is TGCGCCAGCAGCCAATCAGTTCGTCCCTACGAGCAGTACTTC. Its protein product is CASSQSVRPYEQYF.